Following are 28 T cell receptor beta chains from one sample sequenced in a study of cytomegalovirus exposure and HLA in healthy donors. In the PCR, 60 Vbeta and 13 Jbeta primers were used. Using immunoSEQ multiplex PCR, the repertoire was profiled, and TCRdb retains in-frame clones only, with some absent. The table records 70,000 to 95,000 clones, roughly 76% of them present only once. Sequenced material: PBMCs. The receptors come from a woman under 40 in good health and CMV-seronegative.

V gene TRBV6-5 combines with J gene TRBJ1-4; no definite D call. Per germline, CDR1 MNHEY and CDR2 SVGAGI. Trimming removed 6 bases from V and 8 bases from J, with 16 bases in between. There are 14 residues in the CDR3. In DNA form, the CDR3 reads TGTGCCAGCAGACCCTTACAGATAAAGGAAAAACTGTTTTTT. Its translation is CASRPLQIKEKLFF.

The chain joins TRBV19 to TRBJ2-3; tentative D call: TRBD1 (6 bases). The V gene's germline CDR1 is LNHDA and CDR2 SQIVND (reference sequence). This CDR3 has 14 residues. The V and J ends lost 4 bases and 4 bases respectively, with 12 bases between them. As DNA, the CDR3 is TGTGCCAGTAGTAAACAGGGCTGGTCAGATACGCAGTATTTT. The encoded protein is CASSKQGWSDTQYF.

The gene calls are TRBV27 and TRBJ1-6; TRBD1 aligns across 7 bases. Germline trimming cut 6 bases from V and 9 bases from J; bases unmatched to any gene: 5. The CDR3 contains 13 residues. Germline V gives CDR1 MNHEY, CDR2 SMNVEV (reference sequence). CDR3 nucleotides: TGTGCCAGCAGGCCTACAGGGGTTTCACCCCTCCACTTT. Translation: CASRPTGVSPLHF.

This chain uses TRBV2 with TRBJ2-1; D unresolved. Deletions cut 2 bases from V and 10 bases from J, with 12 bases between. Germline CDR1 and CDR2: SNHLY and FYNNEI. The CDR3 has 13 residues. The CDR3: CASSELREAEQFF. The CDR3 bases are TGTGCCAGCAGTGAACTGAGAGAGGCCGAGCAGTTCTTC.

This clone was seen a single time. The chain is built from TRBV7-6 and TRBJ2-1; 13 bases are a match to TRBD2. V lost 1 base, J lost 5 bases, and 2 bases stayed unmatched. The CDR3 runs to 16 residues. Per the germline V gene, CDR1 is SGHVS and CDR2 is FNYEAQ. The CDR3 region is CASSLVGTSGNNEQFF. In DNA form, the CDR3 reads TGTGCCAGCAGCTTAGTTGGGACTAGCGGGAACAATGAGCAGTTCTTC.

The chain employs TRBV5-1 and TRBJ2-7; D is possibly TRBD1 (6 bases). The CDR3 spans 13 residues. CDR1 is SGHRS and CDR2 is YFSETQ in the germline V gene. Trimming removed 4 bases at V and 2 bases at J, with 10 bases between. Here the CDR3 reads CASSTGQPYEQYF. As DNA, the CDR3 is TGCGCCAGCAGCACCGGACAGCCCTACGAGCAGTACTTC.

The rearrangement uses TRBV6-1 and TRBJ2-3; D is uncertain. Germline loops: CDR1 MNHNS, CDR2 SASEGT. The CDR3 spans 13 residues. Trimming removed 1 base at V and 5 bases at J, with 7 bases between. Here the CDR3 DNA reads TGTGCCAGCAGTGAAGGCCAGATAGATACGCAGTATTTT. Translating it yields CASSEGQIDTQYF.

The chain employs TRBV28 and TRBJ2-7, with D perhaps matching TRBD2 (5 bases). Germline V gives CDR1 MDHEN, CDR2 SYDVKM. With 7 bases removed from V and 1 base from J, the gap between germline ends came to 14 bases. This CDR3 has 14 residues. This CDR3 is CASTSSRGSYEQYF. The CDR3 nucleotides are TGTGCCAGCACCTCCTCCCGGGGTTCCTACGAGCAGTACTTC.

The rearrangement links TRBV4-3 to TRBJ2-7, with TRBD2 matching over 7 bases. CDR3 length equals 15 residues. Germline-derived CDR1 and CDR2 are LGHNA and YSLEER. Trimming at V came to 1 base and at J to 5 bases, leaving 8 bases not matched to a gene. CDR3 DNA: TGCGCCAGCAGCCAAGCGTTGCGGGAGTGGGACGAGCAGTACTTC. Its protein product is CASSQALREWDEQYF.

Written as DNA, the CDR3 is TGTGCCATCCTCAGTTTGGGCAATCAGCCCCAGCATTTT. Protein product: CAILSLGNQPQHF. The genes are TRBV6-1 and TRBJ1-5, with D hard to call. The CDR3 extends over 13 amino acids. The ends were cut back, 10 bases at V and 2 bases at J, with 12 bases in the middle. The germline gives CDR1 MNHNS, CDR2 SASEGT.

V and J are TRBV9 and TRBJ2-1; D might be TRBD1 (5 bases). Germline V gene lookup returns CDR1 SGDLS and CDR2 YYNGEE. Trimming took 0 bases from V and 1 from J, leaving 8 bases between them. The CDR3 totals 15 residues. The CDR3 loop reads CASSVVTGSYNEQFF. In DNA form, the CDR3 reads TGTGCCAGCAGCGTAGTAACAGGTTCCTACAATGAGCAGTTCTTC.

This clone was recorded once. The V gene is TRBV6-5, the J gene TRBJ2-1, with 8 bases identical to TRBD1. The CDR3 totals 15 residues. Germline V CDR1 and CDR2: MNHEY, SVGAGI. V shed 5 bases and J 6 bases; nucleotides not matched to a gene: 9. The CDR3 here is CASSPDRVALNEQFF. The CDR3 DNA reads TGTGCCAGCAGTCCGGACAGGGTGGCCCTCAATGAGCAGTTCTTC.

V is TRBV28 and J is TRBJ2-5; D may be TRBD2 (5 bases). Germline V lookup: CDR1 MDHEN, CDR2 SYDVKM. Trimming pared 7 bases from V and 2 bases from J, leaving 14 bases between. This CDR3 is built from 14 residues. The CDR3: CASTLPGIQETQYF. The CDR3 DNA reads TGTGCCAGCACCCTTCCGGGGATTCAAGAGACCCAGTACTTC.

This chain links TRBV2 with TRBJ2-1; TRBD2 matches at 7 bases. The CDR3 has 19 residues. Trimming cost V 7 bases and J 0 bases; bases outside gene matches: 18. Germline CDR1 is SNHLY and CDR2 is FYNNEI. The CDR3 sequence: CASKRKASGLSSSYNEQFF. The CDR3 bases are TGTGCCAGCAAGAGAAAAGCTAGCGGCCTCTCAAGCTCCTACAATGAGCAGTTCTTC.

The CDR3 spells CASSPILGQTYEQYF. For the CDR3, the DNA is TGTGCCAGCAGCCCGATTCTGGGACAGACCTACGAGCAGTACTTC. The rearrangement uses TRBV7-9 and TRBJ2-5; TRBD1 matches at 7 bases. The end of the DNA fits TRBJ2-7 better, so the J call may be wrong. The CDR3 is 15 residues long. Germline CDR1 and CDR2: SEHNR and FQNEAQ (reference sequence).

The chain links TRBV29-1 to TRBJ2-1, with a weak D call TRBD2 (6 bases). The ends were cut back, 5 bases at V and 8 bases at J, with 19 bases in the middle. Germline values: CDR1 SQVTM, CDR2 ANQGSEA. The CDR3 sequence is 14 residues long. The CDR3 coding sequence is TGCAGCGTTAGCCGGGTAGCGGTCCCGGATGAGCAGTTCTTC. Translated: CSVSRVAVPDEQFF.

The rearrangement joins TRBV7-9 to TRBJ1-3; 7 positions agree with TRBD1. Germline V lookup: CDR1 SEHNR, CDR2 FQNEAQ (reference sequence). The CDR3 is 15 residues long. With V trimmed by 1 base and J by 7 bases, 7 bases remained unmatched. The CDR3 DNA is TGTGCCAGCAGCTTAGTTGGAGGGGGCAGGAACACCATATATTTT. Protein: CASSLVGGGRNTIYF. Together with reference TRBV7-9 and TRBJ1-3, the CDR3 gives the full variable domain: DTGVSQNPRHKITKRGQNVTFRCDPISEHNRLYWYRQTLGQGPEFLTYFQNEAQLEKSRLLSDRFSAERPKGSFSTLEIQRTEQGDSAMYLCASSLVGGGRNTIYFGEGSWLTVV.

The rearrangement joins TRBV2 to TRBJ2-7, with D maybe TRBD2 (6 bases). V was cut by 2 bases and J by 6 bases, with 8 bases left in between. Looked up from germline, CDR1 is SNHLY and CDR2 is FYNNEI. The CDR3 length is 12 residues. The CDR3 sequence: CASSELGLEQYF. The CDR3 nucleotides are TGTGCCAGCAGTGAACTGGGACTCGAGCAGTACTTC.

The V call is TRBV5-4, the J call TRBJ2-1; 11 nucleotides match TRBD2. Germline V lookup: CDR1 SGHNT, CDR2 YYREEE (reference sequence). V lost 4 bases, J lost 4 bases, and 7 bases stayed unmatched. This CDR3 region has 16 residues. The CDR3 DNA reads TGTGCCAGCAGCAGGACAGGGACTAGCGGTTACAATGAGCAGTTCTTC. Translation gives CASSRTGTSGYNEQFF. Filled out from reference TRBV5-4 and TRBJ2-1, the complete variable domain reads ETGVTQSPTHLIKTRGQQVTLRCSSQSGHNTVSWYQQALGQGPQFIFQYYREEENGRGNFPPRFSGLQFPNYSSELNVNALELDDSALYLCASSRTGTSGYNEQFFGPGTRLTVL.

This sequence joins TRBV27 and TRBJ2-7; D possibly corresponds to TRBD2 (6 bases). The germline CDR1 and CDR2 sequences are MNHEY and SMNVEV (reference sequence). Trimming took 1 base from V and 6 from J, leaving 16 bases between them. The length of the CDR3 is 15 residues. The CDR3 sequence is CASSLLASLGGEQYF. In DNA, the CDR3 is TGTGCCAGCAGTTTATTGGCCTCGCTGGGGGGCGAGCAGTACTTC.

This clone was seen a handful of times. The V gene is TRBV27, the J gene TRBJ2-7; D is unclear. The CDR3 contains 14 residues. Trimming took off 6 bases at V and 2 bases at J, with 14 bases between the two ends. CDR1 and CDR2 from the germline V gene are MNHEY and SMNVEV (reference sequence). The CDR3: CASSASIGPYEQYF. The CDR3 DNA reads TGTGCCAGCAGCGCCTCGATTGGCCCCTACGAGCAGTACTTC.

The V gene is TRBV5-1, the J gene TRBJ2-6; no definite D call. CDR1 is SGHRS, CDR2 YFSETQ, per germline. V lost 1 base, J lost 4 bases, and 9 bases lay in between. The CDR3 has 15 residues. CDR3 nucleotides: TGCGCCAGCAGCTTGCGAGGAACCGGGGCCAACGTCCTGACTTTC. Protein product: CASSLRGTGANVLTF.

The chain links TRBV30 to TRBJ2-1; D is possibly TRBD1 (7 bases). Germline CDR1 and CDR2: GTSNPN and SVGIG (reference sequence). V lost 0 bases and J 15 bases, leaving 21 bases between the germline ends. This CDR3 has 14 residues. DNA of the CDR3: TGTGCCTGGAGTGTACGGACTACCGGGACAGCTGTGTTCTTC. This translates into CAWSVRTTGTAVFF.

This clone was seen a single time. The chain recombines TRBV5-4 with TRBJ2-5; 10 bases are a match to TRBD1. Losses at the gene ends were 4 bases for V and 4 bases for J; bases not matched to a gene: 10. This CDR3 contains 16 residues. Germline V gives CDR1 SGHNT, CDR2 YYREEE (reference sequence). CDR3 amino acids: CASSLSTDRGGETQYF. DNA for the CDR3: TGTGCCAGCAGCCTCTCTACGGACAGGGGGGGAGAGACCCAGTACTTC.

This chain connects TRBV5-1 to TRBJ2-7, with D possibly TRBD2 on 7 matching bases. V lost 4 bases, J lost 2 bases, and 16 bases lay in between. The CDR3 has 15 amino acids. CDR1 is SGHRS and CDR2 is YFSETQ in the germline V gene. The DNA for the CDR3 is TGCGCCAGCAGCCCAAACTCGGGGGGCCCCTACGAGCAGTACTTC. Its translation is CASSPNSGGPYEQYF.

There are a few counts of this clone. The rearrangement links TRBV20-1 to TRBJ1-4, with TRBD1 identical over 7 bases. Trimming took 3 bases from V and 10 from J; bases not matched to a gene: 2. The germline V gene encodes CDR1 DFQATT and CDR2 SNEGSKA (reference sequence). The CDR3 contains 11 residues. The CDR3 sequence: CSARAGGKLFF. DNA for the CDR3: TGCAGTGCTAGGGCAGGGGGAAAACTGTTTTTT.

V and J are TRBV7-8 and TRBJ2-6, with 10 nucleotides matching TRBD2. The trim removed 2 bases at V and 0 bases at J, leaving 7 bases unmatched. The V gene's germline CDR1 is SGHVS and CDR2 FQNEAQ. CDR3 length: 19 residues. CDR3 nucleotides: TGTGCCAGCAGCTTAATAGCGGGAGGACTCGTCTCTGGGGCCAACGTCCTGACTTTC. Translation gives CASSLIAGGLVSGANVLTF.

This clone has just one count. At one boundary the junction diverges from the germline segment, which might be a read error. J is TRBJ2-2 and V is TRBV7-9, with TRBD2 as a possible D gene (6 bases). The CDR3 has 15 amino acids. In germline, CDR1 is SEHNR, CDR2 FQNEAQ (reference sequence). The DNA of the CDR3 is TGTTCCAGCAGCTCGACTAGGGCGAACACCGGGGAGCTGTTTTTT. This codes for CSSSSTRANTGELFF.